Following are 27 T cell receptor beta chains from one sample sequenced in a study of blood T cell repertoires in COVID-19. The repertoire was sequenced with immunoSEQ multiplex PCR; TCRdb's copy has only in-frame clones and lacks some. The repertoire holds a few hundred thousand clones, with roughly 85% as singletons. The sequencing sample was made of PBMCs or T cells enriched from blood (not recorded which). Receptors were obtained from a middle-aged woman with acute COVID-19.

The gene calls are TRBV3-1 (or the pseudogene TRBV3-2) and TRBJ2-2; 8 bases align to TRBD2. The junction had 8 bases not matched to a gene; V was cut back by 1 base and J by 7 bases. Germline V gene sequence: CDR1 LGHDT, CDR2 YNNKEL (reference sequence). The CDR3 extends over 16 amino acids. The CDR3 DNA sequence: TGTGCCAGCAGCCAAGTAGAGACTAGCGCTTACGGGGAGCTGTTTTTT. Protein: CASSQVETSAYGELFF.

The chain is built from TRBV19 and TRBJ1-6; a weak D match, TRBD1 (6 bases). The CDR3 spans 14 residues. Germline assignment: CDR1 LNHDA and CDR2 SQIVND (reference sequence). The ends were cut back, 2 bases at V and 8 bases at J, with 10 bases in the middle. The CDR3 here is CASSISPGDSPLHF. CDR3 in DNA: TGTGCCAGTAGTATATCCCCAGGGGATTCACCCCTCCACTTT.

The chain joins TRBV5-6 to TRBJ1-5; TRBD1 matches at 8 bases. The CDR3 length is 12 residues. V dropped 4 bases and J dropped 9; count of bases not matched to a gene: 3. Germline CDR1 SGHDT, CDR2 YYEEEE. The CDR3 loop is CASSPQGGPQHF. The CDR3 bases are TGTGCCAGCAGCCCACAGGGGGGGCCCCAGCATTTT.

Worth noting for this clone: At one of its ends the junction is not consistent with the germline gene, which may arise from a read error. This chain uses TRBV5-8 with TRBJ1-1; TRBD1 matches at 8 bases. This CDR3 has 15 residues. Germline V lookup: CDR1 SGHTS, CDR2 YDEGEE. The CDR3 sequence: CASSTGDRPNSEAFF. CDR3 nucleotides: TGTGCCAGCAGCACGGGGGACAGGCCGAACAGTGAAGCTTTCTTT.

The genes are TRBV5-1 and TRBJ2-3; 14 nucleotides align to TRBD2. CDR3 size: 18 residues. Per germline, CDR1 SGHRS and CDR2 YFSETQ. With 4 bases clipped from V and 3 bases from J, the junction kept 10 bases outside the gene matches. CDR3 DNA: TGCGCCAGCAGCCCCCGACTAGCGGGAGGGTCAAGGACAGATACGCAGTATTTT. Protein: CASSPRLAGGSRTDTQYF.

The chain links TRBV6-5 to TRBJ2-1; 9 nucleotides match TRBD1. The CDR3 length is 12 residues. V dropped 10 bases and J dropped 6; count of bases not matched to a gene: 4. The V gene's germline CDR1 is MNHEY and CDR2 SVGAGI. This CDR3 is CATRTGVNEQFF. The CDR3 DNA reads as TGTGCCACCCGGACAGGGGTCAATGAGCAGTTCTTC.

The chain couples TRBV6-6 to TRBJ2-7, with D unclear. V lost 8 bases to trimming and J lost 6 bases, with 17 bases between them. The germline CDR1 and CDR2 sequences are MNHNY and SVGAGI (reference sequence). There are 13 residues in the CDR3. CDR3 nucleotide sequence: TGTGCCAGCCAGCGATACGGTCTCCTCGAGCAGTACTTC. It yields the protein CASQRYGLLEQYF.

This chain uses TRBV6-5 with TRBJ1-5; no clear D. Germline assignment: CDR1 MNHEY and CDR2 SVGAGI. The CDR3 is 14 residues long. The V end lost 6 bases, the J end lost 1 base, and 10 bases lay between the germline ends. The CDR3 bases are TGTGCCAGCAGGCGGACGGGAAGCAATCAGCCCCAGCATTTT. Translated, it gives CASRRTGSNQPQHF.

The CDR3 spells CATRQGAPYEQYF. In DNA form, the CDR3 reads TGTGCCACCAGACAGGGGGCACCCTACGAGCAGTACTTC. The J gene is TRBJ2-7, the V gene TRBV2; 10 nucleotides agree with TRBD1. V gave up 10 bases and J gave up 2 bases; unmatched junction bases: 5. Germline loops: CDR1 SNHLY, CDR2 FYNNEI. The CDR3 runs to 13 residues.

The V gene is TRBV25-1, the J gene TRBJ2-1; 7 bases are shared with TRBD2. This CDR3 has 18 residues. The germline V gene encodes CDR1 MGHDK and CDR2 SYGVNS. J was trimmed by 4 bases and V by 2 bases; bases with no gene match: 14. CDR3 nucleotides: TGTGCCAGCAGTGAACCCCTCGGACTGAAGCGGGGTTACAATGAGCAGTTCTTC. Translation: CASSEPLGLKRGYNEQFF.

V gene TRBV27 combines with J gene TRBJ1-1; 8 nucleotides align to TRBD1. This CDR3 is built from 16 residues. V lost 0 bases and J lost 5; bases outside the gene matches: 8. Germline-derived CDR1 and CDR2 are MNHEY and SMNVEV (reference sequence). CDR3 residues: CASSLSWTGSWTEAFF. In nucleotides, the CDR3 is TGTGCCAGCAGTTTATCTTGGACAGGGAGTTGGACTGAAGCTTTCTTT.

The V call is TRBV7-8, the J call TRBJ1-2, with a possible D match to TRBD1 (6 bases). CDR1 and CDR2 (germline): SGHVS, FQNEAQ. CDR3 length: 16 amino acids. V was cut by 2 bases and J by 3 bases, with 16 bases left in between. CDR3 protein: CASSLRPQGIYYGYTF. The CDR3 DNA follows: TGTGCCAGCAGCTTACGGCCACAGGGAATTTACTATGGCTACACCTTC. The whole variable domain, filled in from reference TRBV7-8 and TRBJ1-2, reads GAGVSQSPRYKVAKRGQDVALRCDPISGHVSLFWYQQALGQGPEFLTYFQNEAQLDKSGLPSDRFFAERPEGSVSTLKIQRTQQEDSAVYLCASSLRPQGIYYGYTFGSGTRLTVV.

This clone was found once. The chain is built from TRBV27 and TRBJ2-6; 8 bases agree with TRBD2. The CDR3 spans 15 residues. The germline gives CDR1 MNHEY, CDR2 SMNVEV (reference sequence). V trimming: 7 bases; J trimming: 2 bases; junction bases outside the gene matches: 4. This chain's CDR3 is CASTPGGAGANVLTF. Written as DNA, the CDR3 is TGTGCCAGCACCCCGGGGGGGGCTGGGGCCAACGTCCTGACTTTC.

This clone was picked up a small number of times. This chain links TRBV19 with TRBJ2-2, with a tentative D call TRBD2 (5 bases). CDR1 is LNHDA and CDR2 is SQIVND in the germline V gene (reference sequence). This CDR3 comprises 15 residues. V lost 1 base and J 4 bases, leaving 10 bases between the germline ends. This chain's CDR3 is CASSIGKGSTGELFF. CDR3 DNA: TGTGCCAGTAGTATAGGTAAAGGGAGCACCGGGGAGCTGTTTTTT.

The rearrangement joins TRBV7-3 to TRBJ2-5, with D unresolved. The V gene's germline CDR1 is SGHTA and CDR2 FQGTGA. CDR3 length: 11 amino acids. Between the trimmed V and J ends, which lost 8 bases and 2 bases, there was a span of 6 bases. The CDR3 spells CASETQETQYF. CDR3 in DNA: TGTGCCAGCGAAACTCAAGAGACCCAGTACTTC.

The CDR3 nucleotides read TGTGCCAGCAGTGACACAGGGTACCCCGGGGAGCTGTTTTTT. Translated: CASSDTGYPGELFF. V usage is TRBV25-1 and J usage is TRBJ2-2, with TRBD1 as a possible D gene (6 bases). The CDR3 is made up of 14 amino acids. Trimming left V 3 bases short and J 6 bases short, with 11 bases between. Germline V gene lookup returns CDR1 MGHDK and CDR2 SYGVNS.

This sequence joins TRBV6-5 and TRBJ1-3; TRBD1 is a possible D gene (6 bases). Germline assignment: CDR1 MNHEY and CDR2 SVGAGI. The CDR3 sequence is 13 residues long. With 5 bases removed from V and 3 bases from J, the gap between germline ends came to 8 bases. The CDR3 DNA reads TGTGCCAGCAGTCCGACAGGTGGAAACACCATATATTTT. Protein: CASSPTGGNTIYF.

This chain connects TRBV4-1 to TRBJ2-7, with a weak D call TRBD2 (6 bases). V was cut by 3 bases and J by 3 bases, with 15 bases left in between. CDR3 length: 15 amino acids. Germline-derived CDR1 and CDR2 are MGHRA and YSYEKL. CDR3 region: CASSHPGTSHYEQYF. DNA for the CDR3: TGCGCCAGCAGCCATCCGGGGACTTCCCACTACGAGCAGTACTTC.

The chain links TRBV5-6 to TRBJ1-4; D may be TRBD1 (5 bases). The germline V gene encodes CDR1 SGHDT and CDR2 YYEEEE. V was trimmed by 3 bases and J by 8 bases, leaving 17 bases between them. The CDR3 runs 15 residues. In nucleotides, the CDR3 is TGTGCCAGCAGCTCTCCAGGGAGGCTTCAAGAAAAACTGTTTTTT. It specifies CASSSPGRLQEKLFF.

The chain employs TRBV7-3 and TRBJ2-1; 9 bases line up with TRBD2. V dropped 2 bases and J dropped 4; count of bases not matched to a gene: 6. The CDR3 extends over 16 amino acids. In germline, CDR1 is SGHTA, CDR2 FQGTGA. The chain's CDR3 is CASSLDGLAGYNEQFF. The CDR3 nucleotides read TGTGCCAGCAGCTTAGACGGGCTAGCGGGGTACAATGAGCAGTTCTTC.

The CDR3 loop reads CASSLAPGAMTGELFF. The DNA of the CDR3 is TGCGCCAGCAGCTTGGCGCCAGGGGCTATGACCGGGGAGCTGTTTTTT. The chain couples TRBV5-1 to TRBJ2-2, with a weak D call TRBD1 (6 bases). Germline lookup yields CDR1 SGHRS and CDR2 YFSETQ. Trimming took 0 bases from V and 5 from J, leaving 14 bases between them. The CDR3 has 16 amino acids.

The chain couples TRBV20-1 to TRBJ2-3, with a tentative D call TRBD2 (6 bases). V lost 6 bases, J lost 6 bases, and 25 bases lay in between. Germline CDR1 reads DFQATT; CDR2 reads SNEGSKA (reference sequence). There are 16 residues in the CDR3. CDR3 DNA sequence: TGCAGTGCCAGTTCGACCGAGCGGGTCCTTTTGGATACGCAGTATTTT. Translation gives CSASSTERVLLDTQYF.

The chain uses TRBV25-1 and TRBJ2-1; D not certain. This CDR3 has 13 amino acids. CDR1 is MGHDK and CDR2 is SYGVNS in the germline V gene. Trimming removed 6 bases at V and 9 bases at J, with 15 bases between. CDR3 sequence reads: CASSHDSVGEQFF. The CDR3 DNA sequence: TGTGCCAGCAGCCACGACTCCGTAGGTGAGCAGTTCTTC.

This clone was detected only once. The rearrangement uses TRBV5-6 and TRBJ1-4; TRBD1 matches 9 bases. The CDR3 length is 14 residues. Losses at the gene ends were 4 bases for V and 7 bases for J; bases not matched to a gene: 5. Germline V CDR1 and CDR2: SGHDT, YYEEEE. CDR3 sequence (DNA): TGTGCCAGCAGCCCCGGACAGGGGCGTGAAAAACTGTTTTTT. It specifies CASSPGQGREKLFF.

This clone has only one observation. This chain connects TRBV10-3 to TRBJ2-5; tentative D call: TRBD2 (6 bases). Per the germline V gene, CDR1 is ENHRY and CDR2 is SYGVKD. Deletions cut 8 bases from V and 2 bases from J, with 12 bases between. This CDR3 comprises 13 residues. CDR3 region: CAIAGTLQETQYF. CDR3 sequence (DNA): TGTGCCATCGCCGGGACTTTACAAGAGACCCAGTACTTC.

V gene TRBV1 combines with J gene TRBJ2-1; the table assigns TRBD2, which was not confirmed against the DNA. TRBV1 is classified as a pseudogene. The CDR3 has 15 residues. The CDR3 nucleotides are TGCACCAGCAGCCAAGAACTTTCCGGACTAGCCGGGCAGTTCTTC. Translating gives CTSSQELSGLAGQFF.

The rearrangement uses TRBV7-9 and TRBJ2-3, with unresolved D. Germline V gene sequence: CDR1 SEHNR, CDR2 FQNEAQ (reference sequence). V lost 10 bases and J 2 bases, leaving 16 bases between the germline ends. This CDR3 has 14 residues. The CDR3 nucleotides read TGTGCCACCACTCAGACTGCCCCCACAGATACGCAGTATTTT. This codes for CATTQTAPTDTQYF.